The sequence of this T cell receptor (beta chain) was determined in a study of blood T cell repertoires in COVID-19. Across the study: The samples span acute and convalescent COVID-19 from the United States, Italy and Spain.

The CDR3 is 16 amino acids. The V segment lost 8 bases and the J segment 3 bases; nucleotides outside the gene matches: 14. The germline V gene encodes CDR1 MDHEN and CDR2 SYDVKM. As originally analysed: Reference gene primers were amplified, and this amplification served to estimate nucleated cell counts. Data came from immunoSEQ multiplex PCR; TCRdb stores just in-frame clones and leaves some out. V and J calls plus clone size are reproduced from that table; the DNA served to infer D and trimming. The sample holds more than 250,000 clones, almost 90% seen once. This study enrolled people aged roughly 18 to 90 from approximately 24 US geographic areas. Clinical history reported by participants formed the basis on which cohorts were assigned.

This clonotype originated in a woman younger than 30 with acute COVID-19. The sample comprised PBMCs or T cells enriched from blood (not recorded which). The V gene is TRBV28, the J gene TRBJ2-7, with 9 positions matching TRBD1. This chain's CDR3 is CASLTGGTGRDYEQYF. The CDR3 DNA sequence: TGTGCCAGCCTGACTGGAGGGACAGGGCGAGACTACGAGCAGTACTTC.